This T cell receptor beta chain is from a study of beta chain features in type 1 diabetes. Overall study context: Researchers looked at roughly 110 million sorted cells across all samples. The study, taken as a whole, reports: When Type 1 diabetes patients were examined, their TCRB CDR3s proved moderately but significantly shorter in all four CD4+ subsets. The naive, central memory and Treg TCRB repertoires showed an apparent similarity that was greater among patients than among healthy donors. The influence of HLA type on TCRB rearrangement stayed undetermined.

Expressed TCRB transcripts were sequenced because the entire RNA isolate underwent reverse transcription. Profiled with immunoSEQ multiplex PCR; TCRdb holds only in-frame clones, not every one. Among about 400,000 clones listed, 10% to 15% were seen once. One heparinised blood draw, averaging roughly 120 mL, came from each donor. Concerning this clone: Its antigen is as yet unknown.

The germline gives CDR1 SGHDT, CDR2 YYEEEE. V shed 3 bases and J 4 bases; nucleotides not matched to a gene: 7. The CDR3 is 15 amino acids. The chain couples TRBV5-6 to TRBJ1-2; 9 bases match TRBD1. This clonotype was obtained from a woman between 18 and 29 years old with type 1 diabetes. Sequencing used naive CD4+ T cells from blood. The CDR3 bases are TGTGCCAGCAGCTCACAGGGGGCGCTCCCCTATGGCTACACCTTC. Its protein product is CASSSQGALPYGYTF.